This TCR beta chain appears in the sequencing data of a study of cytomegalovirus exposure and HLA in healthy donors. Study as a whole: The study placed 80% to 85% of its 350 to 400 genotyped donors in the Caucasian-associated ancestry cluster.

The germline V gene has CDR1 SNHLY and CDR2 FYNNEI. The CDR3 totals 12 residues. Trimming stripped 7 bases from V and 8 bases from J, with 14 bases between. As concerns this clone: Its antigen is as yet unknown.

PCR primers comprised 60 Vbeta and 13 Jbeta primers. Profiled with immunoSEQ multiplex PCR; TCRdb holds only in-frame clones, not every one. The sample lists about 160,000 clones; 81% were seen once. Overall study findings and caveats: The HLA-A and HLA-B alleles of most subjects were reportedly predicted accurately from TCR beta sequences.

The sequence was collected from a woman between 45 and 65 years old in good health and CMV-seronegative. Sample: PBMCs. The chain joins TRBV2 to TRBJ1-2; D uncertain. CDR3 sequence (DNA): TGTGCCAGCATATCGAGGCCGCGAGGCTACACCTTC. Amino acid sequence: CASISRPRGYTF.